This T cell receptor beta chain was sequenced during a study of T cells in Graves' hyperthyroidism and ophthalmopathy. Study results and limitations: The model made its ophthalmopathy prediction, and onset followed a median approximately 7 months later.

The study excluded patients with uncontrolled infection, other autoimmune disease, pregnancy or lactation. Thyroid ultrasound and orbital computed tomography, with clinical symptoms and serum thyroxine and TRAb, informed diagnoses. In this sample, this clonotype turned up many times. Its antigen is currently unknown. V lost 6 bases, J lost 4 bases, and 11 bases lay in between. This CDR3 contains 13 residues. Looked up from germline, CDR1 is LGHNT and CDR2 is FRNRAP. Using RNA transcripts as the source, TCR beta CDR3 regions were amplified. HTBI primers drove first-round RT-PCR of the TCR CDR3. TCRdb reprocessed the multiplex PCR reads with MiXCR, giving one entry per CDR3 protein. The sample carries roughly 260,000 distinct CDR3 sequences, roughly 15% recorded once.

V is TRBV12-5 and J is TRBJ2-3; weak D call: TRBD1 (6 bases). The sample comprised blood. The sequence came from a woman between 35 and 50 years old with Graves' hyperthyroidism that later progressed to Graves' ophthalmopathy. CDR3 sequence: CASGQGSPDTQYF. CDR3 sequence (DNA): TGTGCTAGTGGACAGGGCTCTCCAGATACGCAGTATTTT. Full variable domain (rest looked up from reference TRBV12-5 and TRBJ2-3): DARVTQTPRHKVTEMGQEVTMRCQPILGHNTVFWYRQTMMQGLELLAYFRNRAPLDDSGMPKDRFSAEMPDATLATLKIQPSEPRDSAVYFCASGQGSPDTQYFGPGTRLTVL.